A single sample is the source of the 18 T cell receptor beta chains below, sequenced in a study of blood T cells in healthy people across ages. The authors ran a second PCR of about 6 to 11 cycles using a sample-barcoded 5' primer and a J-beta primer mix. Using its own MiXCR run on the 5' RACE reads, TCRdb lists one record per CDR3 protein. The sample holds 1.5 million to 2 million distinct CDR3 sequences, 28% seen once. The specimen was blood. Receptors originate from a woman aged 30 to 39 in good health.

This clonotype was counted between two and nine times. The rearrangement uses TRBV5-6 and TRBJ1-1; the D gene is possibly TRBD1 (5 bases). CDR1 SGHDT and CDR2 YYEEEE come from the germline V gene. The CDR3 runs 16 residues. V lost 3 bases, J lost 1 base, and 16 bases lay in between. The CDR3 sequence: CASSSYSGTENTEAFF. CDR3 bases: TGTGCCAGCAGCTCGTACTCGGGGACTGAGAACACTGAAGCTTTCTTT.

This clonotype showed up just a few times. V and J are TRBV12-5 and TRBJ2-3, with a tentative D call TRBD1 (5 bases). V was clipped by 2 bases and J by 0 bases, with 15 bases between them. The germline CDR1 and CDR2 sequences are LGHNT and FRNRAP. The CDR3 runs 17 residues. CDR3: CASGLYRWGGSTDTQYF. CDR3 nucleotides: TGTGCTAGTGGTTTGTACCGATGGGGCGGTAGCACAGATACGCAGTATTTT.

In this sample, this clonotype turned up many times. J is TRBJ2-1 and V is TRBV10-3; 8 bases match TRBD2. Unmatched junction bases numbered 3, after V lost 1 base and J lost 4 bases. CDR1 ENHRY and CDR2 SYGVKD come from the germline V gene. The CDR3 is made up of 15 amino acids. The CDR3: CAISEYGLAYNEQFF. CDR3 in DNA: TGTGCCATCAGTGAGTACGGACTAGCTTACAATGAGCAGTTCTTC.

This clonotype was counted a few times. CDR3 residues: CASSLAGHGGQYF. As DNA, the CDR3 is TGTGCCAGCAGCTTAGCGGGGCATGGTGGGCAGTACTTC. The V call is TRBV7-2, the J call TRBJ2-7; possibly TRBD1 for D (5 bases). Germline V gives CDR1 SGHTA, CDR2 FQGNSA. The CDR3 extends over 13 amino acids. V lost 0 bases to trimming and J lost 9 bases, with 12 bases between them. Full variable domain (remainder filled in from reference TRBV7-2 and TRBJ2-7): GAGVSQSPSNKVTEKGKDVELRCDPISGHTALYWYRQSLGQGLEFLIYFQGNSAPDKSGLPSDRFSAERTGGSVSTLTIQRTQQEDSAVYLCASSLAGHGGQYFGPGTRLTVT.

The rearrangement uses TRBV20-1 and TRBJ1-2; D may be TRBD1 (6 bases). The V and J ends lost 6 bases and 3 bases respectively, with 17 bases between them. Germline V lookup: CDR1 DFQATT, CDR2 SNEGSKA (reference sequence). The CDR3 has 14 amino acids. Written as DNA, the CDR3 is TGCAGTGCCTACCGGGACATTCTCTACTATGGCTACACCTTC. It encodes CSAYRDILYYGYTF.

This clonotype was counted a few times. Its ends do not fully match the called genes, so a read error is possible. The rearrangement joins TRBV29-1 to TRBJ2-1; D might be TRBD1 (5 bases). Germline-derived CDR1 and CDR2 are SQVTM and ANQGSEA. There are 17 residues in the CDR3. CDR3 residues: CSVEDDRAQASYTEQFF. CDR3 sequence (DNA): TGCAGCGTTGAAGATGATCGGGCACAGGCCTCCTACACTGAGCAGTTCTTC.

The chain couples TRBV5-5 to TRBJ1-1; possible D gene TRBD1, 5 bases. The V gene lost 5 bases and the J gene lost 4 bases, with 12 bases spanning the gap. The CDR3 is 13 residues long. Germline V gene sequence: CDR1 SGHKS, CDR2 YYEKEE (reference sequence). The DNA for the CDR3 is TGTGCCAGCAGACTGATGGGGGGCACTGAAGCTTTCTTT. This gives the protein CASRLMGGTEAFF.

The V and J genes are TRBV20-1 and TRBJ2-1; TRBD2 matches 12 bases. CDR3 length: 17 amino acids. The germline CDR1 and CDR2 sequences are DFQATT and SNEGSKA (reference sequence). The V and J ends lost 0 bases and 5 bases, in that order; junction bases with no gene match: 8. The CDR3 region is CSARDPMTSGGNNEQFF. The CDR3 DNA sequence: TGCAGTGCTAGAGATCCCATGACTAGCGGGGGAAACAATGAGCAGTTCTTC.

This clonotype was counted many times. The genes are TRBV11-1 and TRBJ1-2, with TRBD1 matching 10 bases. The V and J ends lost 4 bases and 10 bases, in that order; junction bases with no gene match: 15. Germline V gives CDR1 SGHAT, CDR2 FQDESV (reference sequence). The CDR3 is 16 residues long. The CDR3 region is CASSSQTGGTIKSYTF. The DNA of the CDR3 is TGTGCCAGCAGCTCCCAGACAGGGGGCACGATCAAGTCCTACACCTTC. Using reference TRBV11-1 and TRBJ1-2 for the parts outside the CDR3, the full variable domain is EAEVAQSPRYKITEKSQAVAFWCDPISGHATLYWYRQILGQGPELLVQFQDESVVDDSQLPKDRFSAERLKGVDSTLKIQPAELGDSAMYLCASSSQTGGTIKSYTFGSGTRLTVV.

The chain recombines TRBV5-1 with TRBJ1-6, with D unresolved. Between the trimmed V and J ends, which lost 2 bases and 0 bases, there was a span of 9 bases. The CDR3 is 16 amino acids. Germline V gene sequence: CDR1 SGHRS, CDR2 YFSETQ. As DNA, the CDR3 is TGCGCCAGCAGCTTAACGAGTAGCTCCTATAATTCACCCCTCCACTTT. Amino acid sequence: CASSLTSSSYNSPLHF.

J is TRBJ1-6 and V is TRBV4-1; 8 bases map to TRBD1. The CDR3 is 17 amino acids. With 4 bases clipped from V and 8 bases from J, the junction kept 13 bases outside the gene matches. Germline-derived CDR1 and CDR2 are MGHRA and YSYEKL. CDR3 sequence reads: CASSRPTETGADSPLHF. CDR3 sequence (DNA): TGCGCCAGCAGCCGCCCGACCGAGACAGGGGCCGATTCACCCCTCCACTTT.

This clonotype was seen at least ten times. CDR3 protein: CASSLNPRGTPYEQYF. For the CDR3, the DNA is TGTGCCAGCAGTTTAAATCCCCGGGGCACCCCCTACGAGCAGTACTTC. The chain has TRBV12-3 or TRBV12-4 and TRBJ2-7; D tentatively reads TRBD1 or TRBD2 (5 bases each). CDR3 length: 16 amino acids. Trimming took off 2 bases at V and 2 bases at J, with 16 bases between the two ends.

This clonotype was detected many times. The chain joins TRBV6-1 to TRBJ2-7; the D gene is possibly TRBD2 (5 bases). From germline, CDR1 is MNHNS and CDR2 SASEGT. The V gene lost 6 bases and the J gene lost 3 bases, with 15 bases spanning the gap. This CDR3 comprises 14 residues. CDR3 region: CASSIPGSIYEQYF. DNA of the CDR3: TGTGCCAGCAGCATTCCGGGATCCATCTACGAGCAGTACTTC.

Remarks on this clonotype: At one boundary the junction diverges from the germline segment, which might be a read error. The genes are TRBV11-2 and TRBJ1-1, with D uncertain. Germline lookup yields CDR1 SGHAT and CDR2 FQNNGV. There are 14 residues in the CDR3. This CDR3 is CANSLPLDTTEAFF. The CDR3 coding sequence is TGTGCCAACAGCTTACCCCTCGACACGACTGAAGCTTTCTTT.

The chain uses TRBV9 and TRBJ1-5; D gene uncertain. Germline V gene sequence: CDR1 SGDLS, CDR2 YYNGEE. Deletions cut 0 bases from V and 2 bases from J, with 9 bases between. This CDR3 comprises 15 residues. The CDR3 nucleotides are TGTGCCAGCAGCGTAGGAGGGATCGGCAATCAGCCCCAGCATTTT. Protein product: CASSVGGIGNQPQHF. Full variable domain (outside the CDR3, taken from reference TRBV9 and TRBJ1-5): DSGVTQTPKHLITATGQRVTLRCSPRSGDLSVYWYQQSLDQGLQFLIQYYNGEERAKGNILERFSAQQFPDLHSELNLSSLELGDSALYFCASSVGGIGNQPQHFGDGTRLSIL.

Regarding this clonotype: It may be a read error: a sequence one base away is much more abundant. The CDR3 region is CASSVATSGVYNEQFF. The CDR3 nucleotides read TGTGCCAGCAGCGTAGCGACTAGCGGAGTCTACAATGAGCAGTTCTTC. The V and J genes are TRBV9 and TRBJ2-1, with 9 nucleotides matching TRBD2. CDR1 SGDLS and CDR2 YYNGEE come from the germline V gene. V lost 0 bases and J lost 3; bases outside the gene matches: 4. This CDR3 contains 16 residues. The variable domain in full, with the rest retrieved from reference TRBV9 and TRBJ2-1, is DSGVTQTPKHLITATGQRVTLRCSPRSGDLSVYWYQQSLDQGLQFLIQYYNGEERAKGNILERFSAQQFPDLHSELNLSSLELGDSALYFCASSVATSGVYNEQFFGPGTRLTVL.

Here the CDR3 reads CASSLEKGGAETQYF. The DNA for the CDR3 is TGCGCCAGCAGCTTGGAAAAAGGGGGCGCGGAGACCCAGTACTTC. The genes are TRBV5-1 and TRBJ2-5, with 7 bases aligning to TRBD1. V was clipped by 0 bases and J by 5 bases; unmatched bases: 7. The CDR3 runs to 15 residues. Germline V lookup: CDR1 SGHRS, CDR2 YFSETQ.

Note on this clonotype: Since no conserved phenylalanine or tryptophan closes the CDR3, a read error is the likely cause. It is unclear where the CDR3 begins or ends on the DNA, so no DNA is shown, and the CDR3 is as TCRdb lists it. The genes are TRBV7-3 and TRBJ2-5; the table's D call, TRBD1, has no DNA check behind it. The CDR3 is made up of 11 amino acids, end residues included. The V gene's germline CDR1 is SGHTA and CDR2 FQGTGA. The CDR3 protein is CASSFSGQGIL.